This T cell receptor (beta chain) was captured in a study of response to subunit inactivated influenza vaccine. This clonotype was seen a few times. MiXCR was run by TCRdb on the RT-PCR reads, yielding one entry per CDR3 protein. The data contain 500,000 to 600,000 distinct CDR3 sequences, about 17% of them seen just once; the ten biggest clones take up approximately 3%. In germline, CDR1 is WSHSY, CDR2 SAAADI. CDR3 length: 14 amino acids. Trimming left V 6 bases short and J 1 base short, with 12 bases between. The sequences come from CD4+ T cells sorted from PBMCs, collected around 2 years after vaccination. The genes are TRBV10-2 and TRBJ1-1, with D uncertain. The receptor comes from a man in his fifties or sixties who received an inactivated influenza vaccine. Here the CDR3 reads CASRFQTENTEAFF. In DNA form, the CDR3 reads TGCGCCAGCAGATTCCAGACTGAGAACACTGAAGCTTTCTTT.